A selection of T cell receptor beta chains follows, all from one sample in a study of shared clonotypes between healthy human individuals. Assay: immunoSEQ multiplex PCR; the TCRdb copy retains only in-frame clones and omits some. The repertoire holds 500,000 to 700,000 clones, roughly 95% seen once, with 0.095% to 0.14% in the top ten. Sequencing was done on a sample of naive CD8+ T cells sorted from blood. These receptors originate from a woman in her 30s in good health. CDR3s include the opening cysteine and the closing phenylalanine or tryptophan. Fields, in order: clone size, D gene, V gene, J gene, CDR3 protein, CDR3 DNA. A D gene is named only where the DNA matches it firmly. Clone size is not always given. Where it is, it says once, few, many or a class for expanded clones.

.	.	TRBV5-5	TRBJ2-7	CASDRTPSYEQYF	TGTGCCAGTGACAGGACGCCCTCCTACGAGCAGTACTTC
.	TRBD2	TRBV5-1	TRBJ2-5	CASSPGLAGWETQYF	TGCGCCAGCAGTCCCGGACTAGCGGGGTGGGAGACCCAGTACTTC
.	.	TRBV5-4	TRBJ2-1	CASTLFNYNEQFF	TGTGCCAGCACCTTGTTTAACTACAATGAGCAGTTCTTC
.	.	TRBV7-9	TRBJ2-1	CASSKGGAEQFF	TGTGCCAGCAGCAAAGGGGGAGCTGAGCAGTTCTTC
.	.	TRBV6-5	TRBJ2-2	CASTDRAGELFF	TGTGCCAGCACTGACAGAGCCGGGGAGCTGTTTTTT
.	TRBD2	TRBV6-5	TRBJ2-2	CASAGLTTGELFF	TGTGCCAGCGCGGGACTAACCACCGGGGAGCTGTTTTTT
.	.	TRBV27	TRBJ2-7	CASSFIGAGRLEQYF	TGTGCCAGCAGTTTTATAGGGGCAGGGAGATTGGAGCAGTACTTC
.	TRBD2	TRBV4-1	TRBJ2-5	CASSQGERWREGGETQYF	TGCGCCAGCAGCCAAGGGGAACGCTGGCGGGAGGGTGGGGAGACCCAGTACTTC
.	.	TRBV19	TRBJ2-6	CASSIRGTLRTGANVLTF	TGTGCCAGTAGTATTCGGGGGACTCTTAGGACTGGGGCCAACGTCCTGACTTTC
.	TRBD1	TRBV27	TRBJ1-2	CATAPTGASYGYTF	TGTGCCACAGCACCCACAGGGGCTAGTTATGGCTACACCTTC
.	.	TRBV15	TRBJ2-7	CATSTGTHSYEQYF	TGTGCCACCAGCACAGGGACGCACTCCTACGAGCAGTACTTC
.	.	TRBV30	TRBJ1-5	CAWSDRLGTNQPQHF	TGTGCCTGGAGTGACCGGCTTGGGACCAATCAGCCCCAGCATTTT
.	.	TRBV28	TRBJ1-5	CASSLEVDENQPQHF	TGTGCCAGCAGTTTAGAAGTGGACGAAAATCAGCCCCAGCATTTT
.	.	TRBV4-2	TRBJ2-7	CASSQGEGLYEQYF	TGTGCCAGCAGCCAAGGTGAAGGACTCTACGAGCAGTACTTC
.	TRBD1	TRBV7-3	TRBJ2-7	CAIGGTGRYEQYF	TGTGCCATCGGCGGGACAGGGAGGTACGAGCAGTACTTC
.	.	TRBV28	TRBJ1-3	CAVRGGSGNTIYF	TGTGCCGTGCGCGGAGGGTCTGGAAACACCATATATTTT
once	.	TRBV15	TRBJ2-3	CATSRVKSSDTQYF	TGTGCCACCAGCAGAGTTAAGTCCTCAGATACGCAGTATTTT
once	.	TRBV5-1	TRBJ2-7	CASSLRESLTYEQYF	TGCGCCAGCAGCTTGAGAGAGAGCTTGACCTACGAGCAGTACTTC
.	TRBD2	TRBV2	TRBJ2-1	CASKLAGGYNEQFF	TGTGCCAGCAAACTAGCGGGAGGGTACAATGAGCAGTTCTTC
.	.	TRBV5-6	TRBJ2-2	CASSLGPGELFF	TGTGCCAGCAGCTTGGGTCCCGGGGAGCTGTTTTTT
once	.	TRBV19	TRBJ2-1	CASSITPGVDEQFF	TGTGCCAGTAGTATCACCCCCGGGGTCGATGAGCAGTTCTTC
.	.	TRBV29-1	TRBJ2-1	CSVLRDNYNEQFF	TGCAGCGTCCTACGGGACAACTACAATGAGCAGTTCTTC